Below are 30 T cell receptor beta chains sequenced from a single sample in a study of shared clonotypes between healthy human individuals. Measured with immunoSEQ multiplex PCR; TCRdb has only the in-frame clones, and not every one. The sample carries some 1.4 million clones, 96% recorded once. Sequencing used naive CD4+ T cells sorted from blood. Specified subset: CD45RA+ positively selected. Receptors originate from a man under 40 in good health.

V gene TRBV5-6 combines with J gene TRBJ2-5; 9 nucleotides match TRBD2. Germline V gives CDR1 SGHDT, CDR2 YYEEEE. This CDR3 is 15 amino acids long. Germline trimming cut 2 bases from V and 6 bases from J; bases unmatched to any gene: 8. CDR3 in DNA: TGTGCCAGCAGCTTCCGGGTAGCGGGAGCAAAGACCCAGTACTTC. Its translation: CASSFRVAGAKTQYF. Together with reference TRBV5-6 and TRBJ2-5, the CDR3 gives the full variable domain: DAGVTQSPTHLIKTRGQQVTLRCSPKSGHDTVSWYQQALGQGPQFIFQYYEEEERQRGNFPDRFSGHQFPNYSSELNVNALLLGDSALYLCASSFRVAGAKTQYFGPGTRLLVL.

The chain has TRBV10-3 and TRBJ2-7, with D tentatively TRBD1 or TRBD2 (6 bases each). Per germline, CDR1 ENHRY and CDR2 SYGVKD. Between the trimmed V and J ends, which lost 11 bases and 6 bases, there was a span of 17 bases. This CDR3 comprises 12 residues. The CDR3 protein is CASRGPGAEQYF. The CDR3 DNA reads as TGTGCCTCCCGCGGCCCGGGGGCCGAGCAGTACTTC.

This clone was observed a handful of times. The CDR3 nucleotides read TGTGCCAGCAGCTTGCAAGGCCAAGAGACCCAGTACTTC. This codes for CASSLQGQETQYF. The gene calls are TRBV11-2 and TRBJ2-5, with unresolved D. CDR3 length equals 13 residues. CDR1 SGHAT and CDR2 FQNNGV come from the germline V gene. V was cut by 3 bases and J by 1 base, with 6 bases left in between.

V and J are TRBV5-1 and TRBJ2-1, with 10 bases identical to TRBD2. Losses at the gene ends were 4 bases for V and 5 bases for J; bases not matched to a gene: 6. This CDR3 is 15 amino acids long. Germline V gene sequence: CDR1 SGHRS, CDR2 YFSETQ. The CDR3 loop reads CASSDRTSGNNEQFF. The CDR3 DNA reads as TGCGCCAGCAGCGACCGGACTAGCGGAAACAATGAGCAGTTCTTC.

The chain recombines TRBV9 with TRBJ2-7; 10 bases are a match to TRBD2. This CDR3 spans 15 amino acids. Germline trimming cut 0 bases from V and 4 bases from J; bases unmatched to any gene: 4. Germline V gene data show CDR1 as SGDLS and CDR2 as YYNGEE. DNA of the CDR3: TGTGCCAGCAGCGTAGCTAGCGGGAGTGTGTACGAGCAGTACTTC. Protein: CASSVASGSVYEQYF.

The rearrangement joins TRBV5-1 to TRBJ2-7, with D perhaps matching TRBD1 (5 bases). The CDR3 loop spans 15 amino acids. Per germline, CDR1 SGHRS and CDR2 YFSETQ. Trimming removed 4 bases from V and 0 bases from J, with 14 bases in between. CDR3 bases: TGCGCCAGCAGCCATGGGGCCTTCAGCTCCTACGAGCAGTACTTC. Protein sequence: CASSHGAFSSYEQYF.

The chain uses TRBV7-8 and TRBJ1-5; D might be TRBD1 (6 bases). The CDR3 runs to 17 residues. Trimming removed 7 bases from V and 0 bases from J, with 19 bases in between. Germline V gene lookup returns CDR1 SGHVS and CDR2 FQNEAQ. The DNA for the CDR3 is TGTGCCAGCACCCCCCAGGGGCTACGAAATAGCAATCAGCCCCAGCATTTT. Translation: CASTPQGLRNSNQPQHF.

The chain is built from TRBV19 and TRBJ1-2; 9 bases line up with TRBD1. Germline V gene data show CDR1 as LNHDA and CDR2 as SQIVND (reference sequence). This CDR3 contains 14 residues. With V trimmed by 6 bases and J by 7 bases, 9 bases remained unmatched. CDR3 in DNA: TGTGCCAGTAGCCCTACAGGGGGCTTAATTGGCTACACCTTC. The encoded protein is CASSPTGGLIGYTF.

The chain carries TRBV2 and TRBJ1-3; D perhaps matches TRBD1 (5 bases). The V end was cut by 4 bases, the J end by 3 bases, with 13 bases between. The CDR3 spans 15 residues. CDR1 is SNHLY, CDR2 FYNNEI, per germline. The CDR3 region is CASSGQLALGNTIYF. The DNA for the CDR3 is TGTGCCAGCAGTGGACAGCTTGCCCTTGGAAACACCATATATTTT. The full variable domain, completed using reference TRBV2 and TRBJ1-3, is EPEVTQTPSHQVTQMGQEVILRCVPISNHLYFYWYRQILGQKVEFLVSFYNNEISEKSEIFDDQFSVERPDGSNFTLKIRSTKLEDSAMYFCASSGQLALGNTIYFGEGSWLTVV.

The chain couples TRBV5-1 to TRBJ2-1; TRBD1 is a possible D gene (6 bases). V shed 4 bases and J shed 2 bases, with 16 bases lying between them. The germline gives CDR1 SGHRS, CDR2 YFSETQ. The CDR3 spans 16 residues. CDR3 loop: CASSPGQLDTYNEQFF. The CDR3 region has the DNA TGCGCCAGCAGCCCCGGACAGCTCGACACCTACAATGAGCAGTTCTTC. The full variable domain, rest sourced from reference TRBV5-1 and TRBJ2-1, is KAGVTQTPRYLIKTRGQQVTLSCSPISGHRSVSWYQQTPGQGLQFLFEYFSETQRNKGNFPGRFSGRQFSNSRSEMNVSTLELGDSALYLCASSPGQLDTYNEQFFGPGTRLTVL.

The rearrangement links TRBV6-6 to TRBJ2-3, with TRBD2 as a possible D gene (6 bases). V lost 3 bases, J lost 1 base, and 11 bases lay in between. The CDR3 is 15 amino acids. Germline V gene data show CDR1 as MNHNY and CDR2 as SVGAGI (reference sequence). The CDR3 here is CASSYMGGGTDTQYF. CDR3 nucleotides: TGTGCCAGCAGTTATATGGGAGGAGGCACAGATACGCAGTATTTT.

Concerning this clone itself: A junction boundary mismatches the germline segment, possibly from a read error. This chain links TRBV6-6 with TRBJ1-1; D is uncertain. CDR3 length: 12 amino acids. Germline V gene data show CDR1 as MNHNY and CDR2 as SVGAGI (reference sequence). CDR3 sequence reads: CASSYSRQRLNF. The CDR3 DNA sequence: TGTGCCAGCAGTTACTCTCGGCAGAGGCTTAACTTT.

The chain is built from TRBV27 and TRBJ1-2, with a possible D match to TRBD1 (6 bases). The CDR3 extends over 16 amino acids. The germline V gene encodes CDR1 MNHEY and CDR2 SMNVEV (reference sequence). Trimming stripped 3 bases from V and 2 bases from J, with 16 bases between. The CDR3 nucleotides are TGTGCCAGCAGTTTTAACCTTAGACAGGCGAACTATGGCTACACCTTC. It codes for CASSFNLRQANYGYTF.

The rearrangement joins TRBV27 to TRBJ2-7, with D possibly matching TRBD1 (5 bases). The ends were cut back, 4 bases at V and 6 bases at J, with 19 bases in the middle. CDR1 MNHEY and CDR2 SMNVEV come from the germline V gene (reference sequence). The CDR3 length is 15 residues. The CDR3 region is CASSSPTPTGREQYF. CDR3 DNA: TGTGCCAGCAGTTCACCTACCCCTACAGGCCGCGAGCAGTACTTC.

The rearrangement uses TRBV28 and TRBJ2-1, with no clear D. This CDR3 has 12 residues. V lost 0 bases, J lost 10 bases, and 7 bases lay in between. Germline CDR1 and CDR2: MDHEN and SYDVKM. CDR3: CASSLWQNEQFF. CDR3 DNA sequence: TGTGCCAGCAGTTTATGGCAAAACGAGCAGTTCTTC.

This clone was found once. V is TRBV7-2 and J is TRBJ2-4, with D uncertain. Germline-derived CDR1 and CDR2 are SGHTA and FQGNSA. Trimming took off 2 bases at V and 4 bases at J, with 0 bases between the two ends. This CDR3 region has 11 residues. CDR3 nucleotides: TGTGCCAGCAGCTTAAAAAACATTCAGTACTTC. Its translation: CASSLKNIQYF.

V gene TRBV9 combines with J gene TRBJ2-3, with D tentatively TRBD1 or TRBD2 (5 bases each). CDR1 SGDLS and CDR2 YYNGEE come from the germline V gene. Trimming left V 3 bases short and J 2 bases short, with 13 bases between. CDR3 size: 15 residues. CDR3 bases: TGTGCCAGCAGCGCCCAAACGGGGACCACAGATACGCAGTATTTT. Translating it yields CASSAQTGTTDTQYF.

The chain couples TRBV25-1 to TRBJ2-7, with 9 bases identical to TRBD2. Germline V gene sequence: CDR1 MGHDK, CDR2 SYGVNS. The CDR3 extends over 14 amino acids. Trimming removed 5 bases from V and 4 bases from J; junction bases left unmatched: 6. The CDR3 sequence is CASSKTSGSYEQYF. The CDR3 coding sequence is TGTGCCAGCAGTAAGACTAGCGGATCGTACGAGCAGTACTTC.

The chain joins TRBV18 to TRBJ2-5; D remains ambiguous. V lost 6 bases and J lost 5, with 13 bases in between. Germline CDR1 and CDR2: KGHSH and LQKENI. This CDR3 is built from 13 residues. Here the CDR3 reads CASSPDRLETQYF. The CDR3 nucleotides read TGTGCCAGCTCCCCCGACCGGTTGGAGACCCAGTACTTC.

The chain links TRBV21-1 to TRBJ1-2. TRBV21-1 is tagged as a pseudogene. The CDR3 is 14 residues long. In DNA form, the CDR3 reads TGTGCCAGCAGCAAAAAAGGGTACGAGGAGGGCTACACCTTC. Translated: CASSKKGYEEGYTF.

The chain employs TRBV5-1 and TRBJ2-5, with 12 nucleotides matching TRBD2. Trimming cost V 0 bases and J 3 bases; bases outside gene matches: 6. CDR3 length: 17 amino acids. Germline V gene lookup returns CDR1 SGHRS and CDR2 YFSETQ. The CDR3 DNA sequence: TGCGCCAGCAGCTTGGGCCTAGCGGGAGGGCGGGAAGAGACCCAGTACTTC. Amino acids: CASSLGLAGGREETQYF. The complete variable domain, with remaining parts taken from reference TRBV5-1 and TRBJ2-5, reads KAGVTQTPRYLIKTRGQQVTLSCSPISGHRSVSWYQQTPGQGLQFLFEYFSETQRNKGNFPGRFSGRQFSNSRSEMNVSTLELGDSALYLCASSLGLAGGREETQYFGPGTRLLVL.

The chain is built from TRBV28 and TRBJ2-7, with D possibly matching TRBD1 (6 bases). Germline V CDR1 and CDR2: MDHEN, SYDVKM. Trimming cost V 5 bases and J 1 base, with 15 bases left between them. This CDR3 has 15 amino acids. This CDR3 reads CASSLTGKGSYEQYF. As DNA, the CDR3 is TGTGCCAGCAGTCTCACAGGGAAGGGTTCCTACGAGCAGTACTTC.

This chain connects TRBV2 to TRBJ2-1, with D perhaps matching TRBD2 (5 bases). Germline V lookup: CDR1 SNHLY, CDR2 FYNNEI. V lost 7 bases, J lost 0 bases, and 22 bases lay in between. The CDR3 totals 18 residues. The CDR3 DNA sequence: TGTGCCAGCAAAGGACTGTCGATTACACTTAGCTCCTACAATGAGCAGTTCTTC. Translation: CASKGLSITLSSYNEQFF.

This chain links TRBV28 with TRBJ2-7, with 11 bases that match TRBD2. Germline values: CDR1 MDHEN, CDR2 SYDVKM. CDR3 length: 15 residues. Trimming removed 7 bases from V and 2 bases from J; junction bases left unmatched: 7. CDR3 in amino acids: CASTGGLAAPYEQYF. The CDR3 region has the DNA TGTGCCAGCACCGGGGGACTAGCGGCCCCCTACGAGCAGTACTTC. Complete variable domain (other parts from reference TRBV28 and TRBJ2-7): DVKVTQSSRYLVKRTGEKVFLECVQDMDHENMFWYRQDPGLGLRLIYFSYDVKMKEKGDIPEGYSVSREKKERFSLILESASTNQTSMYLCASTGGLAAPYEQYFGPGTRLTVT.

V is TRBV2 and J is TRBJ1-5, with D uncertain. The germline V and J ends were trimmed by 4 bases and 4 bases, with 11 bases remaining between them. In germline, CDR1 is SNHLY, CDR2 FYNNEI. The CDR3 extends over 14 amino acids. The DNA for the CDR3 is TGTGCCAGCAGTGTATACTCTGGGAATCAGCCCCAGCATTTT. Amino acids: CASSVYSGNQPQHF. The variable domain in full, completed from reference TRBV2 and TRBJ1-5, reads EPEVTQTPSHQVTQMGQEVILRCVPISNHLYFYWYRQILGQKVEFLVSFYNNEISEKSEIFDDQFSVERPDGSNFTLKIRSTKLEDSAMYFCASSVYSGNQPQHFGDGTRLSIL.

The chain carries TRBV28 and TRBJ1-1, with D possibly matching TRBD1 (6 bases). V dropped 4 bases and J dropped 1 base, with 10 bases sitting between them. The CDR3 is 14 residues long. Germline V gene lookup returns CDR1 MDHEN and CDR2 SYDVKM. The CDR3 sequence is CASSSLQGNTEAFF. The CDR3 DNA reads TGTGCCAGCAGTTCCCTACAGGGGAACACTGAAGCTTTCTTT. The variable domain in full, with the rest retrieved from reference TRBV28 and TRBJ1-1, is DVKVTQSSRYLVKRTGEKVFLECVQDMDHENMFWYRQDPGLGLRLIYFSYDVKMKEKGDIPEGYSVSREKKERFSLILESASTNQTSMYLCASSSLQGNTEAFFGQGTRLTVV.

The chain employs TRBV6-1 and TRBJ2-1; a weak D match, TRBD2 (6 bases). The CDR3 has 15 residues. Trimming removed 6 bases from V and 0 bases from J, with 12 bases in between. Germline CDR1 MNHNS, CDR2 SASEGT. The CDR3 coding sequence is TGTGCCAGCAGGGGACGGGGGAGCTCCTACAATGAGCAGTTCTTC. Protein: CASRGRGSSYNEQFF.

The chain carries TRBV6-1 and TRBJ1-1; D may be TRBD1 (6 bases). Germline loops: CDR1 MNHNS, CDR2 SASEGT. Trimming left V 6 bases short and J 1 base short, with 9 bases between. There are 13 residues in the CDR3. The CDR3 DNA reads TGTGCCAGCAGGGGGGCCGCGAACACTGAAGCTTTCTTT. The encoded protein is CASRGAANTEAFF.

On this clone: Other DNA sequences in the sample encode the same CDR3. The rearrangement uses TRBV29-1 and TRBJ2-7; 7 bases map to TRBD1. CDR1 and CDR2 (germline): SQVTM, ANQGSEA. This CDR3 contains 13 residues. Losses at the gene ends were 1 base for V and 2 bases for J; bases not matched to a gene: 2. CDR3 protein: CSVEGTGAYEQYF. In DNA, the CDR3 is TGCAGCGTTGAAGGGACAGGAGCCTACGAGCAGTACTTC.

The chain combines TRBV28 with TRBJ1-2; D not certain. The CDR3 runs to 13 residues. Germline V gene sequence: CDR1 MDHEN, CDR2 SYDVKM. The V gene lost 2 bases and the J gene lost 3 bases, with 7 bases spanning the gap. In DNA, the CDR3 is TGTGCCAGCAGTTTAAGGGTCGACTATGGCTACACCTTC. Residues: CASSLRVDYGYTF.